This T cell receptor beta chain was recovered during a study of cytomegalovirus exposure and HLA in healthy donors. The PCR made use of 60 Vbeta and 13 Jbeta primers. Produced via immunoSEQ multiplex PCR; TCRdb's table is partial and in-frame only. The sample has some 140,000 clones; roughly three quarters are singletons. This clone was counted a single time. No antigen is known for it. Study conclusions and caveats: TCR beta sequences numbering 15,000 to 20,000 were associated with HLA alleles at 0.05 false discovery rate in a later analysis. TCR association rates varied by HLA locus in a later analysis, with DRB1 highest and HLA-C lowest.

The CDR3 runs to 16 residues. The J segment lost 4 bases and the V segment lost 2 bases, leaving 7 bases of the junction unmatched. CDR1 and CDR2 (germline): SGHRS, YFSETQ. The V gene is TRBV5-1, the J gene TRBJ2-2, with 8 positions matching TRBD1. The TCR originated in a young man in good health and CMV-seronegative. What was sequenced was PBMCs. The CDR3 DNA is TGCGCCAGCAGCTTAGGGGCAGGGGGCGCCACCGGGGAGCTGTTTTTT. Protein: CASSLGAGGATGELFF.